This entry lists 24 T cell receptor beta chains sequenced from one sample in a study of cytomegalovirus exposure and HLA in healthy donors. Repertoires were generated with immunoSEQ multiplex PCR, while TCRdb's copy carries only in-frame clones and drops some. Of approximately 120,000 clones detected, 94% appear once; the ten largest clones hold less than 1.5%. The sample was PBMCs. Receptors were obtained from a young woman in good health and CMV-seronegative.

The genes are TRBV29-1 and TRBJ1-1; D unresolved. The CDR3 covers 11 residues. Deletions cut 5 bases from V and 0 bases from J, with 4 bases between. CDR1 SQVTM and CDR2 ANQGSEA come from the germline V gene. CDR3 bases: TGCAGCGTTCCCTTGAACACTGAAGCTTTCTTT. It codes for CSVPLNTEAFF.

V usage is TRBV27 and J usage is TRBJ2-2, with D unresolved. The CDR3 runs 14 residues. Germline V gene lookup returns CDR1 MNHEY and CDR2 SMNVEV (reference sequence). With 0 bases removed from V and 5 bases from J, the gap between germline ends came to 7 bases. The CDR3 reads CASSLSLGTGELFF. The CDR3 DNA follows: TGTGCCAGCAGTTTATCTCTCGGGACCGGGGAGCTGTTTTTT.

V and J are TRBV29-1 and TRBJ1-1; a weak D match, TRBD1 (6 bases). Trimming took 6 bases from V and 8 from J, leaving 16 bases between them. The CDR3 is 12 amino acids. The germline gives CDR1 SQVTM, CDR2 ANQGSEA. The CDR3 DNA is TGCAGCGTAGGAACACAGGGACAAGAAGCTTTCTTT. Translated: CSVGTQGQEAFF.

V gene TRBV19 combines with J gene TRBJ2-2, with a weak D call TRBD1 (5 bases). The CDR3 extends over 14 amino acids. V was trimmed by 0 bases and J by 4 bases, leaving 6 bases between them. From germline, CDR1 is LNHDA and CDR2 SQIVND (reference sequence). CDR3 region: CASSIDRATGELFF. The CDR3 nucleotides read TGTGCCAGTAGTATAGACAGGGCCACCGGGGAGCTGTTTTTT.

This chain connects TRBV28 to TRBJ2-2; D is unresolved. The CDR3 has 12 residues. The germline V gene has CDR1 MDHEN and CDR2 SYDVKM. V shed 4 bases and J shed 4 bases, with 4 bases lying between them. The CDR3 bases are TGTGCCAGCAGTTCCCGCACCGGGGAGCTGTTTTTT. The encoded protein is CASSSRTGELFF. Filled out from reference TRBV28 and TRBJ2-2, the complete variable domain reads DVKVTQSSRYLVKRTGEKVFLECVQDMDHENMFWYRQDPGLGLRLIYFSYDVKMKEKGDIPEGYSVSREKKERFSLILESASTNQTSMYLCASSSRTGELFFGEGSRLTVL.

This rearrangement joins TRBV7-9 to TRBJ1-1; D is unresolved. Germline V gene sequence: CDR1 SEHNR, CDR2 FQNEAQ (reference sequence). V dropped 5 bases and J dropped 10 bases, with 20 bases sitting between them. The CDR3 totals 14 residues. CDR3 residues: CASSLLPLGDGAFF. CDR3 nucleotide sequence: TGTGCCAGCAGCCTCCTCCCCCTGGGAGATGGAGCTTTCTTT.

The rearrangement uses TRBV10-2 and TRBJ1-5; 7 nucleotides line up with TRBD1. Trimming cost V 3 bases and J 3 bases; bases outside gene matches: 2. Germline values: CDR1 WSHSY, CDR2 SAAADI. The CDR3 extends over 14 amino acids. DNA for the CDR3: TGCGCCAGCAGTGAACAGGGGAACAATCAGCCCCAGCATTTT. Translation gives CASSEQGNNQPQHF.

The chain joins TRBV18 to TRBJ1-4; D remains unclear. Trimming left V 8 bases short and J 5 bases short, with 18 bases between. Germline V gene data show CDR1 as KGHSH and CDR2 as LQKENI. The CDR3 contains 15 residues. The CDR3 DNA reads TGTGCCAGCGCTCTGAGGTTGCAACCGAATGAAAAACTGTTTTTT. It codes for CASALRLQPNEKLFF.

The V and J genes are TRBV28 and TRBJ2-1; a weak D match, TRBD1 (6 bases). Germline V gives CDR1 MDHEN, CDR2 SYDVKM. The CDR3 totals 13 residues. Trimming removed 3 bases from V and 6 bases from J, with 9 bases in between. CDR3 nucleotide sequence: TGTGCCAGCAGTTTGCAGGGGCGCAATGAGCAGTTCTTC. It yields the protein CASSLQGRNEQFF. The variable domain in full, with the rest retrieved from reference TRBV28 and TRBJ2-1, is DVKVTQSSRYLVKRTGEKVFLECVQDMDHENMFWYRQDPGLGLRLIYFSYDVKMKEKGDIPEGYSVSREKKERFSLILESASTNQTSMYLCASSLQGRNEQFFGPGTRLTVL.

The sample holds one count of this clone. The chain joins TRBV9 to TRBJ2-1; 12 positions match TRBD2. The ends lost 0 bases at V and 7 bases at J; junction bases unmatched: 8. The germline CDR1 and CDR2 sequences are SGDLS and YYNGEE. CDR3 length equals 17 residues. CDR3 in amino acids: CASSVATLAGGANEQFF. DNA of the CDR3: TGTGCCAGCAGCGTAGCCACCCTAGCGGGAGGGGCGAATGAGCAGTTCTTC.

V gene TRBV5-6 combines with J gene TRBJ2-6; 8 bases map to TRBD1. The CDR3 runs to 17 residues. Per the germline V gene, CDR1 is SGHDT and CDR2 is YYEEEE. V was pared by 6 bases and J by 1 base, with 9 bases of the junction left unmatched. The CDR3 region is CASNRQGSTSGANVLTF. The CDR3 nucleotides read TGTGCCAGCAACAGACAGGGGAGTACGTCTGGGGCCAACGTCCTGACTTTC.

The rearrangement joins TRBV2 to TRBJ2-5, with D possibly TRBD2 on 6 matching bases. This CDR3 comprises 15 residues. V lost 6 bases to trimming and J lost 4 bases, with 18 bases between them. Germline assignment: CDR1 SNHLY and CDR2 FYNNEI. CDR3 protein: CASRPNGLAPETQYF. CDR3 nucleotide sequence: TGTGCCAGCAGACCCAATGGGCTAGCGCCAGAGACCCAGTACTTC. The variable domain in full, completed from reference TRBV2 and TRBJ2-5, reads EPEVTQTPSHQVTQMGQEVILRCVPISNHLYFYWYRQILGQKVEFLVSFYNNEISEKSEIFDDQFSVERPDGSNFTLKIRSTKLEDSAMYFCASRPNGLAPETQYFGPGTRLLVL.

This rearrangement joins TRBV7-3 to TRBJ2-1; 10 nucleotides agree with TRBD2. The CDR3 runs 15 residues. CDR1 is SGHTA and CDR2 is FQGTGA in the germline V gene. V trimming: 2 bases; J trimming: 5 bases; junction bases outside the gene matches: 3. The CDR3 loop is CASSLWGLANNEQFF. The CDR3 DNA reads as TGTGCCAGCAGCTTATGGGGACTAGCGAACAATGAGCAGTTCTTC.

This rearrangement joins TRBV5-1 to TRBJ2-5; 9 bases line up with TRBD2. The CDR3 consists of 16 residues. Germline assignment: CDR1 SGHRS and CDR2 YFSETQ. Trimming cost V 3 bases and J 2 bases; bases outside gene matches: 8. As DNA, the CDR3 is TGCGCCAGCAGCTCCCCAGCGGGAGGCGCTCAAGAGACCCAGTACTTC. Protein sequence: CASSSPAGGAQETQYF.

The rearrangement joins TRBV11-2 to TRBJ1-1; the D gene is possibly TRBD1 (5 bases). V lost 6 bases and J lost 6, with 17 bases in between. This CDR3 contains 14 residues. Germline V lookup: CDR1 SGHAT, CDR2 FQNNGV. In DNA, the CDR3 is TGTGCCAGCAGTGGGGCCACCGTAGGGCCTGAAGCTTTCTTT. It encodes CASSGATVGPEAFF.

The rearrangement joins TRBV10-1 to TRBJ2-1; TRBD2 matches at 11 bases. V gave up 3 bases and J gave up 7 bases; unmatched junction bases: 5. Germline CDR1 reads WNHNN; CDR2 reads SYGVQD (reference sequence). The CDR3 totals 15 residues. The CDR3: CASSDSGGARNEQFF. The CDR3 DNA sequence: TGCGCCAGCAGTGATAGCGGGGGGGCGAGAAATGAGCAGTTCTTC.

This chain links TRBV5-8 with TRBJ2-3, with 9 positions matching TRBD1. Germline-derived CDR1 and CDR2 are SGHTS and YDEGEE. After removal of 0 bases from V and 3 bases from J, the junction contained 2 bases not matched to a gene. The CDR3 consists of 15 residues. The CDR3 here is CASSLGTGETDTQYF. CDR3 nucleotides: TGTGCCAGCAGCTTGGGGACAGGGGAGACAGATACGCAGTATTTT.

The genes are TRBV6-5 and TRBJ1-2; 8 positions agree with TRBD1. V gave up 0 bases and J gave up 4 bases; unmatched junction bases: 4. The CDR3 is 15 amino acids. Germline CDR1 is MNHEY and CDR2 is SVGAGI. As DNA, the CDR3 is TGTGCCAGCAGTTACTCCGGGACAGGATTCTATGGCTACACCTTC. It is translated as CASSYSGTGFYGYTF.

This clone appeared a single time. CDR3: CAWSVHGAYEAFF. The CDR3 nucleotides are TGTGCCTGGAGTGTACATGGAGCCTATGAAGCTTTCTTT. The chain carries TRBV30 and TRBJ1-1; D gene ambiguous. Looked up from germline, CDR1 is GTSNPN and CDR2 is SVGIG (reference sequence). This CDR3 spans 13 amino acids. Deletions cut 0 bases from V and 7 bases from J, with 12 bases between.

This clone was recorded once. The V and J genes are TRBV11-1 and TRBJ1-1, with TRBD1 as a possible D gene (6 bases). The V end was cut by 3 bases, the J end by 5 bases, with 10 bases between. CDR1 and CDR2 from the germline V gene are SGHAT and FQDESV (reference sequence). The CDR3 runs to 13 residues. CDR3 nucleotide sequence: TGTGCCAGCAGCTTTAACAGGGATACTGAAGCTTTCTTT. Translated: CASSFNRDTEAFF.

The chain joins TRBV28 to TRBJ2-7; 8 positions agree with TRBD2. Germline loops: CDR1 MDHEN, CDR2 SYDVKM. The CDR3 is made up of 15 amino acids. V lost 5 bases to trimming and J lost 2 bases; unmatched junction nucleotides: 8. The CDR3 DNA follows: TGTGCCAGCAGTCCTTGGACTAGCACCACCTACGAGCAGTACTTC. Residues: CASSPWTSTTYEQYF.

CDR3 coding DNA: TGCGCCAGCAGCACCGGGACAGGTCCTTTCTACGAGCAGTACTTC. Its translation: CASSTGTGPFYEQYF. The genes are TRBV5-1 and TRBJ2-7; 8 positions agree with TRBD1. The V gene's germline CDR1 is SGHRS and CDR2 YFSETQ. V trimming: 4 bases; J trimming: 3 bases; junction bases outside the gene matches: 9. This CDR3 has 15 amino acids.

The chain uses TRBV6-5 and TRBJ2-1; 9 nucleotides align to TRBD1. V shed 10 bases, J shed 5 bases, and the junction held 6 bases outside the gene matches. From germline, CDR1 is MNHEY and CDR2 SVGAGI. The CDR3 is 13 residues long. The DNA of the CDR3 is TGTGCCACCCGGGGGACAGGGAACAATGAGCAGTTCTTC. Translated: CATRGTGNNEQFF.

This chain connects TRBV19 to TRBJ2-1; TRBD1 is a possible D gene (9 bases). The length of the CDR3 is 16 residues. V was shortened by 7 bases and J by 6 bases, with 22 bases between the two germline ends. Germline assignment: CDR1 LNHDA and CDR2 SQIVND (reference sequence). Here the CDR3 reads CASTTGGLAGSNEQFF. CDR3 nucleotide sequence: TGTGCCAGTACCACAGGGGGCTTAGCGGGATCCAATGAGCAGTTCTTC.